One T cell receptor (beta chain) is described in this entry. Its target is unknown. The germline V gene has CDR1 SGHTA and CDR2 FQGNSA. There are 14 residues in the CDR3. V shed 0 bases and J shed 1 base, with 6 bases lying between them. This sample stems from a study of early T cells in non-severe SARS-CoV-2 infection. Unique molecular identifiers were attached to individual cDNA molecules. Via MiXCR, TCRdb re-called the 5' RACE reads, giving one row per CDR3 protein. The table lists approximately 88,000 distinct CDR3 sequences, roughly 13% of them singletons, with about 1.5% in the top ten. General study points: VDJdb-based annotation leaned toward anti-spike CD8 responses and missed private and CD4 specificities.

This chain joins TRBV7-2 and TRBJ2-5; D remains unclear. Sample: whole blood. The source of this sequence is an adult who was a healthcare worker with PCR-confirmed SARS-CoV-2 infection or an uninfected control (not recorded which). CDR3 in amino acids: CASSLATLQETQYF. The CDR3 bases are TGTGCCAGCAGCTTAGCGACTCTCCAAGAGACCCAGTACTTC.